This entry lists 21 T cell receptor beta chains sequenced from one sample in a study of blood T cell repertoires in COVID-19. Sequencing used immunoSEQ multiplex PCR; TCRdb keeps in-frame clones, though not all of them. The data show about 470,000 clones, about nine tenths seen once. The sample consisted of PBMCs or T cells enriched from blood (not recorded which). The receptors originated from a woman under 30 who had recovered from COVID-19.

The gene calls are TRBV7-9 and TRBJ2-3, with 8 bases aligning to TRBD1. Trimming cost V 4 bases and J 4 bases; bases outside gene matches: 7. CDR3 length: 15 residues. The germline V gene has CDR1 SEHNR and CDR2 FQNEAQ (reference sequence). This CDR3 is CASSSTGVSADTQYF. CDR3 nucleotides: TGTGCCAGCAGCTCGACAGGGGTAAGCGCAGATACGCAGTATTTT.

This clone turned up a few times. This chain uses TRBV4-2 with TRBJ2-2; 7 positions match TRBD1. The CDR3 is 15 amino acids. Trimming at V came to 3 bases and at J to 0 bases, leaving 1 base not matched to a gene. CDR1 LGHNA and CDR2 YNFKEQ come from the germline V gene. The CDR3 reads CASSQGQSNTGELFF. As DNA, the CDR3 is TGTGCCAGCAGCCAGGGACAGTCGAACACCGGGGAGCTGTTTTTT.

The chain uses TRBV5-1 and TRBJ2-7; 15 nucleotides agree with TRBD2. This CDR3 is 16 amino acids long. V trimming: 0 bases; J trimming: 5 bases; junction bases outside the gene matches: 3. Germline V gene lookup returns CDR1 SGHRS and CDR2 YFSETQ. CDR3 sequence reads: CASSLEGLAGGNEQYF. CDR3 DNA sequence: TGCGCCAGCAGCTTGGAAGGACTAGCGGGGGGGAACGAGCAGTACTTC.

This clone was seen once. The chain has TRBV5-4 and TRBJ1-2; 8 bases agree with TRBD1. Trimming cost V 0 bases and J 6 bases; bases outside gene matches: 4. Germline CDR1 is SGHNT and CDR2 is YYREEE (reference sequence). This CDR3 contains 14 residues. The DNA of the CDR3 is TGTGCCAGCAGCTTGGAATCAGGGGGCAATGGCTACACCTTC. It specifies CASSLESGGNGYTF.

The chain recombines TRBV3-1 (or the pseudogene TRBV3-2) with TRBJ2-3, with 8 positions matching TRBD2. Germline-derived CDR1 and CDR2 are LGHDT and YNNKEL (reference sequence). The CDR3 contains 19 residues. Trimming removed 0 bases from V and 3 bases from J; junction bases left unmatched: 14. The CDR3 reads CASSQDPGGGGRSTDTQYF. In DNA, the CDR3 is TGTGCCAGCAGCCAAGATCCCGGGGGGGGAGGTAGGAGTACAGATACGCAGTATTTT.

The CDR3 region is CASSLGAGGYEQYF. In DNA form, the CDR3 reads TGTGCCAGCAGCTTAGGAGCGGGGGGCTACGAGCAGTACTTC. The chain uses TRBV11-2 and TRBJ2-7; 9 nucleotides match TRBD2. CDR1 is SGHAT, CDR2 FQNNGV, per germline. The CDR3 totals 14 residues. With 1 base clipped from V and 3 bases from J, the junction kept 1 base outside the gene matches.

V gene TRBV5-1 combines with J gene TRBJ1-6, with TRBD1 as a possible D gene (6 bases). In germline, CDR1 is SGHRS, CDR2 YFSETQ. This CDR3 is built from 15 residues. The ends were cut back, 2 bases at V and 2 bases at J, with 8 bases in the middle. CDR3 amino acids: CASSFEGAYNSPLHF. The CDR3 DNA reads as TGCGCCAGCAGCTTCGAGGGGGCCTATAATTCACCCCTCCACTTT.

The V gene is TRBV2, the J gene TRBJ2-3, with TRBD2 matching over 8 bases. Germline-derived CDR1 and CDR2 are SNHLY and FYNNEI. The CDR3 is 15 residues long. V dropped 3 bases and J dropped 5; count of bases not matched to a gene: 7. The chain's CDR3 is CASSDSGLARDTQYF. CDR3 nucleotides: TGTGCCAGCAGTGATTCAGGACTAGCTAGAGATACGCAGTATTTT.

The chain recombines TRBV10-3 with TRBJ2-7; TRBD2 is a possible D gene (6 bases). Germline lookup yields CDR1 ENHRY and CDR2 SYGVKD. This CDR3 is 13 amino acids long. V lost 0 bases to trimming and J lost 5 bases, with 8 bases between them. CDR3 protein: CAISESRRDEQYF. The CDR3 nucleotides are TGTGCCATCAGTGAGTCTAGGAGGGACGAGCAGTACTTC.

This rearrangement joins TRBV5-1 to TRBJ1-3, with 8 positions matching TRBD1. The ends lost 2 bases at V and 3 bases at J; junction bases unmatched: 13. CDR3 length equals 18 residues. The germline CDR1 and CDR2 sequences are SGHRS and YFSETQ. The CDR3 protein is CASSFEAQGAQNGNTIYF. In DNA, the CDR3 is TGCGCCAGCAGCTTTGAGGCGCAGGGGGCGCAGAATGGAAACACCATATATTTT.

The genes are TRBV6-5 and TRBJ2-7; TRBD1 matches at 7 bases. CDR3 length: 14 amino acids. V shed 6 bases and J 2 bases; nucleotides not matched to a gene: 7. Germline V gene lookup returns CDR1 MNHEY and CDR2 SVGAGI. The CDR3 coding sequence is TGTGCCAGCAGAAGAACAGGGGAACCCTACGAGCAGTACTTC. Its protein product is CASRRTGEPYEQYF.

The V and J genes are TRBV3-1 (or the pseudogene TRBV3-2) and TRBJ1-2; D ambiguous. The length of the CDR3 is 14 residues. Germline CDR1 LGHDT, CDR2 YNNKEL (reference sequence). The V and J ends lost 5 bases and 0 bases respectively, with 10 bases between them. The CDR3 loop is CASSFLTANYGYTF. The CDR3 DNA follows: TGTGCCAGCAGCTTTCTCACAGCTAACTATGGCTACACCTTC.

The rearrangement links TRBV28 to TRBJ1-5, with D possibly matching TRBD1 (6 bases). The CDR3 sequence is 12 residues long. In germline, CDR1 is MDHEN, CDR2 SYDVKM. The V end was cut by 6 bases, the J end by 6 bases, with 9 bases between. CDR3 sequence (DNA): TGTGCCAGCAGAGTAGGGGGTCAGCCCCAGCATTTT. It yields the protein CASRVGGQPQHF. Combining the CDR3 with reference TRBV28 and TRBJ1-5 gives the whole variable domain DVKVTQSSRYLVKRTGEKVFLECVQDMDHENMFWYRQDPGLGLRLIYFSYDVKMKEKGDIPEGYSVSREKKERFSLILESASTNQTSMYLCASRVGGQPQHFGDGTRLSIL.

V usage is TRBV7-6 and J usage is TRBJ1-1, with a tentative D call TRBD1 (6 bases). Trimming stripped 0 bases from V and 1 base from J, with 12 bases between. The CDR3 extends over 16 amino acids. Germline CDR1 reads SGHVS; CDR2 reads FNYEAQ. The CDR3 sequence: CASSLAQGDWNTEAFF. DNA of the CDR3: TGTGCCAGCAGCTTAGCACAGGGCGACTGGAACACTGAAGCTTTCTTT.

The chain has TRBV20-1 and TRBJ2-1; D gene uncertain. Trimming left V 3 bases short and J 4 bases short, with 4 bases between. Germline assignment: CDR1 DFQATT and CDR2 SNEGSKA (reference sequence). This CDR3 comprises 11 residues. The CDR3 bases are TGCAGTGCTAGCATTTACAATGAGCAGTTCTTC. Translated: CSASIYNEQFF.

The CDR3 is CASSVTTGTNYGYTF. The DNA for the CDR3 is TGTGCCAGCAGTGTTACTACAGGGACTAACTATGGCTACACCTTC. The chain is built from TRBV5-6 and TRBJ1-2; perhaps TRBD1 as D (6 bases). Germline V gene sequence: CDR1 SGHDT, CDR2 YYEEEE. The length of the CDR3 is 15 residues. V was shortened by 5 bases and J by 0 bases, with 14 bases between the two germline ends.

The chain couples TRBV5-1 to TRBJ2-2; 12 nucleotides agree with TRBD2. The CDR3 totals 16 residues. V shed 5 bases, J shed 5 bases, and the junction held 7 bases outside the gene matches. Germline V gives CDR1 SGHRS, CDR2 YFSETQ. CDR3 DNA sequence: TGCGCCAGCAGTTCGACTAGCGGGGGCCTTACCGGGGAGCTGTTTTTT. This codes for CASSSTSGGLTGELFF.

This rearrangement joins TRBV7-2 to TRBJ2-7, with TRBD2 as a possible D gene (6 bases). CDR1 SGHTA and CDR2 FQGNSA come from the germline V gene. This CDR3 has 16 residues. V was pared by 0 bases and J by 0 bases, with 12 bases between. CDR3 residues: CASSLAFYGSSYEQYF. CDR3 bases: TGTGCCAGCAGCTTAGCGTTCTACGGGAGCTCCTACGAGCAGTACTTC.

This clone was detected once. The chain's CDR3 is CASSSDRGRGSYEQYF. The CDR3 nucleotides are TGTGCCAGCAGTTCGGACAGGGGAAGAGGGTCCTACGAGCAGTACTTC. The V gene is TRBV27, the J gene TRBJ2-7; TRBD1 aligns across 9 bases. This CDR3 has 16 amino acids. Unmatched junction bases numbered 8, after V lost 4 bases and J lost 1 base. The germline V gene has CDR1 MNHEY and CDR2 SMNVEV (reference sequence).

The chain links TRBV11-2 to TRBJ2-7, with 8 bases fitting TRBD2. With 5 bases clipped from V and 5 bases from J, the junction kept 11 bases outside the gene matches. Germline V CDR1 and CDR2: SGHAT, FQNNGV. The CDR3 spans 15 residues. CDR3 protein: CASSPLAGGVHEQYF. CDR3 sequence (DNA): TGTGCCAGCAGCCCGCTCGCGGGGGGTGTCCACGAGCAGTACTTC.

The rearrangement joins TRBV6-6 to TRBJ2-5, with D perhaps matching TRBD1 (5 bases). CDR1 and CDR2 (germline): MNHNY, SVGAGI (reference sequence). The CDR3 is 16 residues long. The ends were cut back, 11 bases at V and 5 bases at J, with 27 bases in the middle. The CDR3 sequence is CAALPLGVPKGETQYF. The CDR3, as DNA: TGTGCCGCACTGCCGTTAGGGGTCCCAAAAGGGGAGACCCAGTACTTC.